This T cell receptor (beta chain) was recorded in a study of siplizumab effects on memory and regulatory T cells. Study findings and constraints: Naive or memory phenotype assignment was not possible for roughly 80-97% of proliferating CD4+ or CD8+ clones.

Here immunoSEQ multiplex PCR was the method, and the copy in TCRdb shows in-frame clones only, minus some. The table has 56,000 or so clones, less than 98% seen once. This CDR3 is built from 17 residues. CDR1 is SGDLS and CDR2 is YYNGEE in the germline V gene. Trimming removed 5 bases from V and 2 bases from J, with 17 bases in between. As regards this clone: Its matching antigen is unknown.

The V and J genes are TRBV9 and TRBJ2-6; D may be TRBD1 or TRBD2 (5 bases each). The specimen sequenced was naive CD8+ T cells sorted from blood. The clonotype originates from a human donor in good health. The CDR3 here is CASRHGRGPTGANVLTF. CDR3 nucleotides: TGTGCCAGCAGACACGGACGGGGCCCCACTGGGGCCAACGTCCTGACTTTC. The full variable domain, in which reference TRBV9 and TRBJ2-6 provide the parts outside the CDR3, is DSGVTQTPKHLITATGQRVTLRCSPRSGDLSVYWYQQSLDQGLQFLIQYYNGEERAKGNILERFSAQQFPDLHSELNLSSLELGDSALYFCASRHGRGPTGANVLTFGAGSRLTVL.